The next 14 T cell receptor beta chains were all read from a single sample in a study of T cell repertoires in cytomegalovirus infection. TCRdb re-called the reads with MiXCR, one entry per CDR3 protein. The sample holds approximately 590,000 distinct CDR3 sequences, around two fifths seen once. Their antigen targets remain unknown. The sequencing here drew on cultured PBMCs, taken from culture after CMV antigen stimulation. The receptors come from a human donor in good health (CMV status not recorded). Some clones in this sample may be carry-over from other donors' samples.

V gene TRBV7-9 combines with J gene TRBJ1-1; 10 bases fit TRBD1. V dropped 5 bases and J dropped 6; count of bases not matched to a gene: 12. CDR1 SEHNR and CDR2 FQNEAQ come from the germline V gene (reference sequence). The CDR3 spans 16 residues. The CDR3 sequence: CASSPIRQGASAEAFF. CDR3 nucleotides: TGTGCCAGCAGCCCAATCCGACAGGGGGCTTCGGCTGAAGCTTTCTTT.

The V and J genes are TRBV7-9 and TRBJ1-2, with D possibly being TRBD1 (6 bases). CDR1 SEHNR and CDR2 FQNEAQ come from the germline V gene (reference sequence). V was trimmed by 4 bases and J by 7 bases, leaving 16 bases between them. The CDR3 consists of 14 residues. The CDR3 DNA sequence: TGTGCCAGCAGCTCACGGACAGCCACGAGTGGCTACACCTTC. It encodes CASSSRTATSGYTF.

This clonotype was seen many times. The chain links TRBV7-2 to TRBJ1-2; D is unresolved. Trimming took off 0 bases at V and 5 bases at J, with 7 bases between the two ends. This CDR3 has 13 amino acids. Germline CDR1 is SGHTA and CDR2 is FQGNSA. This chain's CDR3 is CASSLAWEYGYTF. CDR3 DNA sequence: TGTGCCAGCAGCTTAGCTTGGGAATATGGCTACACCTTC.

This chain links TRBV18 with TRBJ2-7, with 7 bases matching TRBD2. V lost 3 bases, J lost 7 bases, and 6 bases stayed unmatched. The CDR3 is made up of 13 amino acids. CDR1 and CDR2 (germline): KGHSH, LQKENI. CDR3: CASSPGRGEEQYF. For the CDR3, the DNA is TGTGCCAGCTCACCGGGGAGGGGTGAAGAGCAGTACTTC. Full variable domain (remainder filled in from reference TRBV18 and TRBJ2-7): NAGVMQNPRHLVRRRGQEARLRCSPMKGHSHVYWYRQLPEEGLKFMVYLQKENIIDESGMPKERFSAEFPKEGPSILRIQQVVRGDSAAYFCASSPGRGEEQYFGPGTRLTVT.

J is TRBJ2-1 and V is TRBV6-1; maybe TRBD1 (5 bases). This CDR3 has 17 residues. Trimming stripped 4 bases from V and 5 bases from J, with 21 bases between. Germline loops: CDR1 MNHNS, CDR2 SASEGT. CDR3 in DNA: TGTGCCAGCAGTGGGCCAAGGGGTTCTGTTCGGAACAATGAGCAGTTCTTC. Translated: CASSGPRGSVRNNEQFF.

The chain joins TRBV6-5 to TRBJ1-1; TRBD1 agrees at 10 bases. Germline CDR1 and CDR2: MNHEY and SVGAGI. V lost 10 bases to trimming and J lost 4 bases; unmatched junction nucleotides: 6. The length of the CDR3 is 13 residues. CDR3 in DNA: TGTGCCACCCAGGGACAGGGGCGCACTGAAGCTTTCTTT. This gives the protein CATQGQGRTEAFF.

The V and J genes are TRBV9 and TRBJ2-3; 15 bases fit TRBD2. The CDR3 loop spans 16 amino acids. The J segment lost 12 bases and the V segment lost 0 bases, leaving 8 bases of the junction unmatched. CDR1 SGDLS and CDR2 YYNGEE come from the germline V gene. CDR3 protein: CASSVGGLAGGAAQYF. In DNA, the CDR3 is TGTGCCAGCAGCGTAGGGGGACTAGCGGGGGGTGCGGCCCAGTATTTT.

The gene calls are TRBV7-2 and TRBJ2-7; TRBD1 aligns across 9 bases. Germline V gene data show CDR1 as SGHTA and CDR2 as FQGNSA. Unmatched junction bases numbered 8, after V lost 5 bases and J lost 6 bases. This CDR3 is built from 14 residues. The CDR3 nucleotides read TGTGCCAGCAGCACCAGGACAGGGGCGGGCGAGCAGTACTTC. The encoded protein is CASSTRTGAGEQYF.

This clonotype appeared once. The rearrangement links TRBV19 to TRBJ2-7; 7 bases fit TRBD2. CDR1 LNHDA and CDR2 SQIVND come from the germline V gene (reference sequence). The CDR3 sequence is 15 residues long. J was trimmed by 5 bases and V by 5 bases; bases with no gene match: 12. CDR3 nucleotides: TGTGCCAGTAGTGTTGCCTGGGGAGGGGCCAACGAGCAGTACTTC. Residues: CASSVAWGGANEQYF.

In this sample, this clonotype turned up a few times. V gene TRBV6-2 or TRBV6-3 combines with J gene TRBJ2-7, with 9 nucleotides matching TRBD1. Germline values: CDR1 MNHEY, CDR2 SVGEGT. V was clipped by 5 bases and J by 6 bases; unmatched bases: 11. There are 15 residues in the CDR3. The CDR3 protein is CASSEPPGQGGEQYF. The CDR3 coding sequence is TGTGCCAGCAGTGAGCCCCCGGGACAGGGTGGCGAGCAGTACTTC.

This clonotype was recorded once. The chain uses TRBV6-6 and TRBJ2-2, with TRBD1 matching over 9 bases. Germline CDR1 MNHNY, CDR2 SVGAGI (reference sequence). This CDR3 is 16 amino acids long. With 9 bases clipped from V and 5 bases from J, the junction kept 13 bases outside the gene matches. The CDR3 spells CASRPTGGAYTGELFF. The DNA of the CDR3 is TGTGCCAGTCGACCTACAGGGGGCGCGTATACCGGGGAGCTGTTTTTT.

The chain carries TRBV5-1 and TRBJ2-5; D possibly corresponds to TRBD2 (5 bases). From germline, CDR1 is SGHRS and CDR2 YFSETQ. Trimming took 5 bases from V and 0 from J, leaving 11 bases between them. The CDR3 consists of 14 residues. The CDR3, as DNA: TGCGCCAGCAGACGCGCCGGGGACCAAGAGACCCAGTACTTC. It is translated as CASRRAGDQETQYF.

The chain joins TRBV12-3 or TRBV12-4 to TRBJ1-2, with TRBD1 identical over 8 bases. The CDR3 is made up of 12 amino acids. The ends lost 2 bases at V and 8 bases at J; junction bases unmatched: 1. The CDR3, as DNA: TGTGCCAGCAGTTTATCAGGGGGCGGCTACACCTTC. Residues: CASSLSGGGYTF.

This clonotype was observed many times. This chain links TRBV7-2 with TRBJ2-3; D uncertain. The germline CDR1 and CDR2 sequences are SGHTA and FQGNSA. The length of the CDR3 is 12 residues. V was cut by 4 bases and J by 5 bases, with 7 bases left in between. The CDR3 coding sequence is TGTGCCAGCAGCTCGAGCGTAGATACGCAGTATTTT. As protein: CASSSSVDTQYF.